This entry lists 27 T cell receptor beta chains sequenced from one sample in a study of CD8+ T cells in alopecia areata (dated by TCRdb to between 2017 and 2018). The library was obtained by the immunoSEQ multiplex PCR assay. RNA was extracted from all samples and reverse transcribed into cDNA as template for TCR sequencing. This immuneACCESS table, as held by TCRdb, lists in-frame sequences with V and J called but not all clones. Of the missing ones, under half trace to an unresolved V gene in checked studies; the others have no known cause. This sample holds 100,000 to 150,000 clones; approximately 60% were observed only once. The ten largest clones add up to around 2.7% of the sample. Sequencing used CD4+ T cells sorted from blood. Receptors originate from a human donor in good health.

This clone was seen a single time. This chain connects TRBV7-2 to TRBJ1-2; maybe TRBD1 (6 bases). Per the germline V gene, CDR1 is SGHTA and CDR2 is FQGNSA. V was cut by 5 bases and J by 4 bases, with 17 bases left in between. The CDR3 contains 15 residues. Here the CDR3 DNA reads TGTGCCAGCAGCCAATGGGACAAGGGTCTCTATGGCTACACCTTC. Translated: CASSQWDKGLYGYTF.

V is TRBV11-1 and J is TRBJ2-7; D possibly uses TRBD1 or TRBD2 (5 bases each). The CDR3 runs 16 residues. Per germline, CDR1 SGHAT and CDR2 FQDESV (reference sequence). Trimming pared 3 bases from V and 0 bases from J, leaving 15 bases between. DNA for the CDR3: TGTGCCAGCAGCTTTTCGGGACGGAAAACCTCCTACGAGCAGTACTTC. The encoded protein is CASSFSGRKTSYEQYF.

This clone has just a few counts. The rearrangement joins TRBV7-9 to TRBJ2-3, with 9 bases identical to TRBD1. Germline V lookup: CDR1 SEHNR, CDR2 FQNEAQ (reference sequence). This CDR3 contains 16 residues. Trimming cost V 4 bases and J 0 bases; bases outside gene matches: 5. CDR3 region: CASSSDRGGSTDTQYF. The DNA for the CDR3 is TGTGCCAGCAGCTCGGACAGGGGTGGAAGCACAGATACGCAGTATTTT.

In its sample, this clone was seen a few times. An end of the junction differs from the germline gene, which may be a read error. This chain's CDR3 is CSARENRVVF. In DNA, the CDR3 is TGCAGTGCTAGAGAGAACAGGGTCGTTTTT. The rearrangement uses TRBV20-1 and TRBJ2-3; TRBD1 is a possible D gene (6 bases). CDR3 length equals 10 residues. Germline CDR1 reads DFQATT; CDR2 reads SNEGSKA (reference sequence).

The gene calls are TRBV14 and TRBJ2-5; D is unclear. V lost 2 bases to trimming and J lost 5 bases, with 9 bases between them. The CDR3 consists of 13 residues. CDR1 is SGHDN and CDR2 is FVKESK in the germline V gene. The CDR3 is CASSQIPPETQYF. CDR3 sequence (DNA): TGTGCCAGCAGCCAAATCCCCCCGGAGACCCAGTACTTC.

V and J are TRBV4-1 and TRBJ1-1, with D unclear. V lost 4 bases, J lost 0 bases, and 12 bases lay in between. CDR3 size: 15 residues. Germline V lookup: CDR1 MGHRA, CDR2 YSYEKL. CDR3 region: CASSLEGLMNTEAFF. The DNA for the CDR3 is TGCGCCAGCAGCCTTGAAGGCCTCATGAACACTGAAGCTTTCTTT.

The chain has TRBV9 and TRBJ2-1; D uncertain. The CDR3 consists of 14 residues. Looked up from germline, CDR1 is SGDLS and CDR2 is YYNGEE. The V gene lost 0 bases and the J gene lost 4 bases, with 8 bases spanning the gap. In DNA, the CDR3 is TGTGCCAGCAGCGTAGATGGGATGTACAATGAGCAGTTCTTC. Protein: CASSVDGMYNEQFF.

J is TRBJ1-2 and V is TRBV29-1; 7 nucleotides agree with TRBD1. CDR1 and CDR2 from the germline V gene are SQVTM and ANQGSEA. CDR3 length: 12 amino acids. The V gene end was trimmed by 4 bases and the J gene end by 5 bases; junction bases not matched to a gene: 4. CDR3 nucleotide sequence: TGCAGCGTTGGGCAGGGGGAGTATGGCTACACCTTC. It encodes CSVGQGEYGYTF.

The gene calls are TRBV30 and TRBJ2-7; 7 bases match TRBD1. The CDR3 runs 12 residues. Trimming cost V 8 bases and J 0 bases; bases outside gene matches: 4. The germline gives CDR1 GTSNPN, CDR2 SVGIG (reference sequence). In DNA, the CDR3 is TGTGCCGCGGACAGGAACTCCTACGAGCAGTACTTC. This encodes CAADRNSYEQYF.

This chain connects TRBV20-1 to TRBJ2-7; D call uncertain. The CDR3 length is 11 residues. The V end was cut by 6 bases, the J end by 1 base, with 7 bases between. Germline V CDR1 and CDR2: DFQATT, SNEGSKA (reference sequence). CDR3 region: CSAAESYEQYF. The CDR3 DNA reads as TGCAGTGCGGCGGAGTCCTACGAGCAGTACTTC.

The rearrangement joins TRBV27 to TRBJ2-1, with 10 bases fitting TRBD1. The CDR3 has 16 residues. V trimming: 1 base; J trimming: 6 bases; junction bases outside the gene matches: 6. Germline-derived CDR1 and CDR2 are MNHEY and SMNVEV (reference sequence). CDR3 loop: CASSLLGQGVSNEQFF. CDR3 DNA: TGTGCCAGCAGTTTATTAGGACAGGGGGTAAGCAATGAGCAGTTCTTC.

V gene TRBV29-1 combines with J gene TRBJ2-7, with a tentative D call TRBD1 (5 bases). The V end was cut by 4 bases, the J end by 3 bases, with 7 bases between. The CDR3 runs to 11 residues. CDR1 and CDR2 from the germline V gene are SQVTM and ANQGSEA. CDR3 bases: TGCAGCGTTGGGACAAACTACGAGCAGTACTTC. It codes for CSVGTNYEQYF.

The chain uses TRBV14 and TRBJ1-2, with D uncertain. Germline CDR1 is SGHDN and CDR2 is FVKESK. Trimming removed 4 bases from V and 7 bases from J, with 19 bases in between. The CDR3 covers 15 residues. The CDR3 nucleotides read TGTGCCAGCAGCCTATGGTCGACTCCCGGGGTTGGCTACACCTTC. As protein: CASSLWSTPGVGYTF.

V is TRBV4-1 and J is TRBJ2-3, with TRBD2 matching 7 bases. The V gene end was trimmed by 0 bases and the J gene end by 5 bases; junction bases not matched to a gene: 8. Germline-derived CDR1 and CDR2 are MGHRA and YSYEKL. The CDR3 is 16 residues long. The CDR3 sequence: CASSQDASGVGDTQYF. Written as DNA, the CDR3 is TGCGCCAGCAGCCAAGATGCCAGCGGGGTTGGAGATACGCAGTATTTT.

The chain recombines TRBV2 with TRBJ2-7; a possible D gene is TRBD2 (6 bases). This CDR3 region has 13 residues. V lost 7 bases to trimming and J lost 3 bases, with 13 bases between them. The V gene's germline CDR1 is SNHLY and CDR2 FYNNEI. The CDR3 DNA sequence: TGTGCCAGCACCCCCATCGGGGGCTACGAGCAGTACTTC. Translated: CASTPIGGYEQYF.

This clone was counted only a few times. This sequence joins TRBV5-5 and TRBJ2-5; D gene ambiguous. V dropped 1 base and J dropped 2 bases, with 6 bases sitting between them. Per germline, CDR1 SGHKS and CDR2 YYEKEE (reference sequence). The CDR3 spans 13 residues. The CDR3 reads CASSLPGQETQYF. The CDR3 DNA reads as TGTGCCAGCAGCTTGCCGGGTCAAGAGACCCAGTACTTC. Combining the CDR3 with reference TRBV5-5 and TRBJ2-5 gives the whole variable domain DAGVTQSPTHLIKTRGQQVTLRCSPISGHKSVSWYQQVLGQGPQFIFQYYEKEERGRGNFPDRFSARQFPNYSSELNVNALLLGDSALYLCASSLPGQETQYFGPGTRLLVL.

The chain links TRBV7-2 to TRBJ2-7; tentatively, D is TRBD2 (6 bases). The V and J ends lost 3 bases and 5 bases respectively, with 11 bases between them. The CDR3 extends over 13 amino acids. Germline loops: CDR1 SGHTA, CDR2 FQGNSA. Here the CDR3 reads CASSFAGRNEQYF. DNA for the CDR3: TGTGCCAGCAGCTTCGCGGGGAGGAACGAGCAGTACTTC.

The V and J genes are TRBV29-1 and TRBJ1-1, with a weak D call TRBD1 (5 bases). Trimming cost V 7 bases and J 0 bases, with 9 bases left between them. Germline V lookup: CDR1 SQVTM, CDR2 ANQGSEA. The CDR3 is 12 residues long. CDR3 DNA: TGCAGCGGACAGCTAATGAACACTGAAGCTTTCTTT. Protein: CSGQLMNTEAFF.

This clone has more than one count but fewer than ten. V usage is TRBV4-1 and J usage is TRBJ1-1; no clear D. V was cut by 3 bases and J by 11 bases, with 19 bases left in between. Germline V gives CDR1 MGHRA, CDR2 YSYEKL. This CDR3 has 14 amino acids. The CDR3 loop reads CASSHPARSRRAFF. CDR3 in DNA: TGCGCCAGCAGCCACCCCGCGAGAAGCCGGAGGGCTTTCTTT.

The chain recombines TRBV4-1 with TRBJ2-1; TRBD2 agrees at 8 bases. The germline CDR1 and CDR2 sequences are MGHRA and YSYEKL. V lost 0 bases to trimming and J lost 8 bases; unmatched junction nucleotides: 9. CDR3 length: 16 amino acids. CDR3 sequence reads: CASSQERRGAGYEQFF. The DNA for the CDR3 is TGCGCCAGCAGCCAAGAACGGCGGGGGGCGGGGTATGAGCAGTTCTTC.

This chain joins TRBV11-2 and TRBJ1-1, with no clear D. This CDR3 has 12 residues. CDR1 is SGHAT, CDR2 FQNNGV, per germline. Between the trimmed V and J ends, which lost 6 bases and 4 bases, there was a span of 9 bases. The CDR3 loop reads CASRFKSTEAFF. The CDR3 DNA is TGTGCCAGCAGGTTTAAGAGCACTGAAGCTTTCTTT. Full variable domain (missing parts from reference TRBV11-2 and TRBJ1-1): EAGVAQSPRYKIIEKRQSVAFWCNPISGHATLYWYQQILGQGPKLLIQFQNNGVVDDSQLPKDRFSAERLKGVDSTLKIQPAKLEDSAVYLCASRFKSTEAFFGQGTRLTVV.

The chain combines TRBV27 with TRBJ2-7; D remains ambiguous. Between the trimmed V and J ends, which lost 2 bases and 4 bases, there was a span of 18 bases. CDR3 length equals 16 residues. Looked up from germline, CDR1 is MNHEY and CDR2 is SMNVEV (reference sequence). The CDR3 nucleotides are TGTGCCAGCAGTTTAGGGCCCGGGCTGGGTGTATACGAGCAGTACTTC. It translates to CASSLGPGLGVYEQYF.

V and J are TRBV11-2 and TRBJ1-1, with 9 bases that match TRBD1. CDR1 SGHAT and CDR2 FQNNGV come from the germline V gene. V was pared by 4 bases and J by 2 bases, with 2 bases of the junction left unmatched. This CDR3 has 14 amino acids. The CDR3: CASSWTGVNTEAFF. CDR3 DNA: TGTGCCAGCAGCTGGACAGGGGTTAACACTGAAGCTTTCTTT. Full variable domain (rest looked up from reference TRBV11-2 and TRBJ1-1): EAGVAQSPRYKIIEKRQSVAFWCNPISGHATLYWYQQILGQGPKLLIQFQNNGVVDDSQLPKDRFSAERLKGVDSTLKIQPAKLEDSAVYLCASSWTGVNTEAFFGQGTRLTVV.

The V call is TRBV30, the J call TRBJ1-4; a weak D match, TRBD1 (5 bases). Germline CDR1 and CDR2: GTSNPN and SVGIG (reference sequence). This CDR3 has 13 residues. The germline V and J ends were trimmed by 2 bases and 5 bases, with 9 bases remaining between them. The CDR3 sequence: CAWSRDRNEKLFF. In nucleotides, the CDR3 is TGTGCCTGGAGTCGGGACCGCAATGAAAAACTGTTTTTT.

V gene TRBV5-1 combines with J gene TRBJ2-6; no definite D call. The CDR3 runs to 15 residues. V was shortened by 5 bases and J by 1 base, with 10 bases between the two germline ends. Germline V lookup: CDR1 SGHRS, CDR2 YFSETQ. The CDR3 here is CASSFGYSGANVLTF. The CDR3 DNA reads TGCGCCAGCAGTTTTGGTTATTCTGGGGCCAACGTCCTGACTTTC.

This clone was detected only once. The rearrangement joins TRBV9 to TRBJ1-2; 7 bases are shared with TRBD1. The CDR3 totals 14 residues. Germline CDR1 SGDLS, CDR2 YYNGEE. The V gene end was trimmed by 0 bases and the J gene end by 7 bases; junction bases not matched to a gene: 6. CDR3 bases: TGTGCCAGCAGCGTAGGCGGGACAGCTGGTGGCTACACCTTC. It codes for CASSVGGTAGGYTF.

The chain combines TRBV5-6 with TRBJ1-2; D is perhaps TRBD1 (5 bases). This CDR3 is built from 12 residues. Germline V gene sequence: CDR1 SGHDT, CDR2 YYEEEE. Trimming left V 4 bases short and J 10 bases short, with 14 bases between. The DNA of the CDR3 is TGTGCCAGCAGCGAGGGACTAGGGGACTACACCTTC. Its translation: CASSEGLGDYTF.